The 19 T cell receptor beta chains given below trace back to one sample, sequenced in a study of T cell repertoires in cytomegalovirus infection. One entry per CDR3 protein results from TCRdb running MiXCR on the reads. The repertoire holds about 210,000 distinct CDR3 sequences, around 6.6% seen once, with around 6.5% in the top ten. The sample comprised PBMCs. The receptors were sampled from a human donor in good health (CMV status not recorded). Some clones in this sample may be carry-over from other donors' samples.

This clonotype was picked up many times. CDR3 in DNA: TGTGCCTGGAGTGTAGGGCTCGGCTCCTACGAGCAGTACTTC. This codes for CAWSVGLGSYEQYF. The rearrangement uses TRBV30 and TRBJ2-7, with no clear D. Trimming took off 0 bases at V and 0 bases at J, with 9 bases between the two ends. CDR1 and CDR2 from the germline V gene are GTSNPN and SVGIG (reference sequence). This CDR3 has 14 residues. Combining the CDR3 with reference TRBV30 and TRBJ2-7 gives the whole variable domain SQTIHQWPATLVQPVGSPLSLECTVEGTSNPNLYWYRQAAGRGLQLLFYSVGIGQISSEVPQNLSASRPQDRQFILSSKKLLLSDSGFYLCAWSVGLGSYEQYFGPGTRLTVT.

This clonotype was observed at least ten times. The rearrangement uses TRBV10-3 and TRBJ1-5, with a possible D match to TRBD1 (5 bases). The CDR3 has 16 residues. V was shortened by 2 bases and J by 6 bases, with 17 bases between the two germline ends. Germline V gives CDR1 ENHRY, CDR2 SYGVKD. This CDR3 reads CAISEAGTEGSQPQHF. DNA for the CDR3: TGTGCCATCAGTGAGGCCGGGACGGAGGGCAGTCAGCCCCAGCATTTT.

This clonotype was counted many times. This rearrangement joins TRBV29-1 to TRBJ2-7; possible D gene TRBD1, 6 bases. V lost 4 bases and J lost 2, with 9 bases in between. This CDR3 contains 12 residues. Looked up from germline, CDR1 is SQVTM and CDR2 is ANQGSEA. The CDR3 spells CSVVDSTYEQYF. The CDR3 nucleotides are TGCAGCGTTGTGGACAGTACCTACGAGCAGTACTTC.

This clonotype was found many times. The chain uses TRBV28 and TRBJ2-4; 11 bases are shared with TRBD2. The CDR3 runs to 17 residues. The V segment lost 2 bases and the J segment 1 base; nucleotides outside the gene matches: 4. Germline values: CDR1 MDHEN, CDR2 SYDVKM. The CDR3 DNA reads as TGTGCCAGCAGTTTAATAGCGGGGGGGACTGCCAAAAACATTCAGTACTTC. Translation gives CASSLIAGGTAKNIQYF.

This clonotype came up many times. The CDR3 reads CASSLSIGGGNYGYTF. The CDR3 coding sequence is TGTGCCAGCAGCTTATCTATCGGCGGGGGTAACTATGGCTACACCTTC. The rearrangement joins TRBV7-2 to TRBJ1-2; tentatively, D is TRBD1 (5 bases). Trimming removed 2 bases at V and 1 base at J, with 14 bases between. Germline values: CDR1 SGHTA, CDR2 FQGNSA. The CDR3 totals 16 residues.

This clonotype has at least ten counts. The CDR3 coding sequence is TGTGCCAGCAGCTTCACGGGAGAGGGGAACCAGTACTTC. It codes for CASSFTGEGNQYF. The chain is built from TRBV7-8 and TRBJ2-5; perhaps TRBD2 as D (6 bases). This CDR3 spans 13 amino acids. V lost 3 bases and J 10 bases, leaving 15 bases between the germline ends. Germline lookup yields CDR1 SGHVS and CDR2 FQNEAQ.

The chain couples TRBV7-9 to TRBJ2-7; the match to TRBD1 covers 8 bases. Trimming took 3 bases from V and 7 from J; bases not matched to a gene: 20. The CDR3 runs to 18 residues. The germline gives CDR1 SEHNR, CDR2 FQNEAQ (reference sequence). CDR3 bases: TGTGCCAGCAGCTTGGGAGATCCCGGGACAGGAGATTTTTTTGAGCAGTACTTC. Translation: CASSLGDPGTGDFFEQYF.

This clonotype was counted a few times. This chain joins TRBV20-1 and TRBJ2-5; 8 bases fit TRBD1. CDR3 size: 12 residues. Germline V gene lookup returns CDR1 DFQATT and CDR2 SNEGSKA (reference sequence). Germline trimming cut 5 bases from V and 4 bases from J; bases unmatched to any gene: 3. CDR3 protein: CSAVDRGETQYF. The CDR3 bases are TGCAGTGCTGTTGACAGGGGAGAGACCCAGTACTTC.

Many counts were recorded for this clonotype. This chain links TRBV6-2 or TRBV6-3 with TRBJ1-2; D remains ambiguous. The CDR3 contains 13 residues. The germline V gene has CDR1 MNHEY and CDR2 SVGEGT. V lost 7 bases, J lost 2 bases, and 11 bases lay in between. For the CDR3, the DNA is TGTGCCAGCATCTCACGGATCAACTATGGCTACACCTTC. Its translation is CASISRINYGYTF.

Ten or more counts support this clonotype. The gene calls are TRBV28 and TRBJ1-1; 10 bases align to TRBD1. The CDR3 runs 15 residues. Germline values: CDR1 MDHEN, CDR2 SYDVKM. Trimming at V came to 9 bases and at J to 5 bases, leaving 12 bases not matched to a gene. Here the CDR3 DNA reads TGTGCCAGTCTCCGGGACAGGGGAGGGGGAACTGAAGCTTTCTTT. The encoded protein is CASLRDRGGGTEAFF.

This clonotype was seen at least ten times. The chain links TRBV24-1 to TRBJ2-1; D tentatively fits TRBD1 or TRBD2 (5 bases each). Between the trimmed V and J ends, which lost 5 bases and 0 bases, there was a span of 16 bases. Germline V gene lookup returns CDR1 KGHDR and CDR2 SFDVKD. This CDR3 region has 17 residues. CDR3 amino acids: CATSGGAGKGSYNEQFF. The CDR3 coding sequence is TGTGCCACCAGTGGTGGGGCCGGGAAGGGCTCCTACAATGAGCAGTTCTTC.

The sample holds many counts of this clonotype. This chain links TRBV20-1 with TRBJ2-7, with D tentatively TRBD2 (6 bases). The CDR3 length is 14 residues. Germline CDR1 and CDR2: DFQATT and SNEGSKA (reference sequence). The ends were cut back, 6 bases at V and 3 bases at J, with 18 bases in the middle. The CDR3 sequence: CSAPPGDGLYEQYF. The CDR3 region has the DNA TGCAGTGCCCCCCCGGGGGACGGCCTCTACGAGCAGTACTTC.

This clonotype occurred many times. The rearrangement uses TRBV20-1 and TRBJ2-5; possible D gene TRBD2, 6 bases. From germline, CDR1 is DFQATT and CDR2 SNEGSKA (reference sequence). Trimming removed 0 bases at V and 4 bases at J, with 6 bases between. The CDR3 length is 12 residues. The CDR3 loop reads CSAREGGETQYF. CDR3 coding DNA: TGCAGTGCTAGAGAGGGAGGAGAGACCCAGTACTTC.

As regards this clonotype: Given the absence of the conserved phenylalanine or tryptophan at the CDR3 end, a read error is likely. The limits of the CDR3 on the DNA are not certain, so only TCRdb's listed CDR3 is given. The J gene is TRBJ2-1, the V gene TRBV7-3; TRBD1, the table's D call, was not compared with the DNA. The CDR3 extends over 14 residues, inclusive of both ends. Per the germline V gene, CDR1 is SGHTA and CDR2 is FQGTGA. The CDR3: CASSPRDSYNERFY.

The sample holds one count of this clonotype. This sequence may be a read error, since a much larger clone differs from it by one base. The V call is TRBV12-3 or TRBV12-4, the J call TRBJ1-3; perhaps TRBD1 as D (5 bases). The CDR3 spans 19 residues. V dropped 4 bases and J dropped 2 bases, with 24 bases sitting between them. CDR3 protein: CASSSSSGKGVLAGNTIYF. The CDR3 DNA follows: TGTGCCAGCAGTTCATCGTCCGGAAAAGGGGTTCTCGCTGGAAACACCATATATTTT.

This clonotype came up many times. The rearrangement uses TRBV14 and TRBJ1-2, with D unclear. The germline CDR1 and CDR2 sequences are SGHDN and FVKESK. Trimming took 4 bases from V and 5 from J, leaving 14 bases between them. This CDR3 contains 14 residues. The CDR3 reads CASSPYRLGYGYTF. In DNA form, the CDR3 reads TGTGCCAGCAGCCCTTACCGGCTGGGGTATGGCTACACCTTC.

This clonotype has only a few counts. The chain recombines TRBV7-2 with TRBJ2-7; TRBD2 aligns across 11 bases. Germline V CDR1 and CDR2: SGHTA, FQGNSA. Germline trimming cut 5 bases from V and 4 bases from J; bases unmatched to any gene: 4. This CDR3 has 14 amino acids. The CDR3 region is CASSATSGIYEQYF. CDR3 in DNA: TGTGCCAGCAGCGCGACTAGCGGGATTTACGAGCAGTACTTC.

This clonotype was counted at least ten times. V gene TRBV6-5 combines with J gene TRBJ1-5; 7 nucleotides agree with TRBD1. The germline V gene has CDR1 MNHEY and CDR2 SVGAGI. The CDR3 spans 14 residues. Losses at the gene ends were 4 bases for V and 12 bases for J; bases not matched to a gene: 12. This CDR3 is CASSSLLGQRDQHF. DNA of the CDR3: TGTGCCAGCAGTTCCCTTTTGGGACAGAGAGACCAGCATTTT.

The table lists this clonotype with many counts. The chain recombines TRBV2 with TRBJ2-2; maybe TRBD2 (5 bases). Trimming pared 3 bases from V and 7 bases from J, leaving 15 bases between. Germline lookup yields CDR1 SNHLY and CDR2 FYNNEI. CDR3 length: 15 amino acids. The CDR3 DNA follows: TGTGCCAGCAGTGAGCGGCAGCCCGGGATCGGGGAGCTGTTTTTT. Protein product: CASSERQPGIGELFF.